This TCR beta chain was sequenced for a study of cytomegalovirus exposure and HLA in healthy donors. Study results and limitations: In vitro experiments confirmed that three CMV-associated chains were specific for CMV antigens. As a later analysis showed, several of the most significant clusters appeared to be linked to common viral pathogens.

PCR involved 60 Vbeta and 13 Jbeta primers. Only in-frame clones appear in the TCRdb table, and some are missing; sequencing was by immunoSEQ multiplex PCR. This repertoire shows 270,000 or so clones, around 90% found once; its top ten account for 1.5% to 2%. Germline V lookup: CDR1 LNHDA, CDR2 SQIVND (reference sequence). This CDR3 is built from 14 residues. Trimming cost V 1 base and J 6 bases; bases outside gene matches: 2. As regards this clone: Its antigen is currently unknown.

This TCR was recovered from a girl aged 2-10 years in good health and CMV-seronegative. This sequence joins TRBV19 and TRBJ1-5; 8 bases agree with TRBD1. Specimen: PBMCs. CDR3 loop: CASSIGTGPQPQHF. The CDR3 coding sequence is TGTGCCAGTAGTATAGGGACAGGGCCTCAGCCCCAGCATTTT.